This T cell receptor (beta chain) stems from a study of identical twins. This CDR3 is 14 amino acids long. The V gene's germline CDR1 is LGHNA and CDR2 YNFKEQ. The V gene lost 1 base and the J gene lost 3 bases, with 10 bases spanning the gap. Each CDR3 protein gets one entry after TCRdb re-called the 5' RACE reads with MiXCR. The sample contains under 450,000 distinct CDR3 sequences, about 18% of which appear only once. This sequence joins TRBV4-2 and TRBJ2-7; D unresolved. This clonotype originated in a man between 50 and 59 years old in good health. Sequencing was done on a sample of naive T cells sorted from blood. The CDR3 loop reads CASSQVPVGYEQYF. The CDR3 DNA sequence: TGTGCCAGCAGCCAAGTCCCAGTTGGCTACGAGCAGTACTTC.